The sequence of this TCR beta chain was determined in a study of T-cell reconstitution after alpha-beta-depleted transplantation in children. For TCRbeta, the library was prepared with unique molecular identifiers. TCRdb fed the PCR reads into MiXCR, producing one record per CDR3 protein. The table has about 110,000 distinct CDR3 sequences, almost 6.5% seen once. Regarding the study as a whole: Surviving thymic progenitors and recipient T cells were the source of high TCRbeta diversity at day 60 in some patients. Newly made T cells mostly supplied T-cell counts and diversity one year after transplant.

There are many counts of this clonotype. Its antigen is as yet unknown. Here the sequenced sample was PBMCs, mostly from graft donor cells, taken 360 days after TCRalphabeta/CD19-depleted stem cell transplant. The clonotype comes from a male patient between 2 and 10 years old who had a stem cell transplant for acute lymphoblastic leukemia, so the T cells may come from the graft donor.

The CDR3 region has the DNA TGTGCCAGCAGCTTGATGATAAGGTCGGCAGGGGGCTCTCAAGAGACCCAGTACTTC. The encoded protein is CASSLMIRSAGGSQETQYF. The V call is TRBV5-6, the J call TRBJ2-5; 8 positions match TRBD1. Germline V gives CDR1 SGHDT, CDR2 YYEEEE. The CDR3 extends over 19 amino acids. The trim removed 1 base at V and 2 bases at J, leaving 16 bases unmatched.